The source of this TCR beta chain is a study of TIL therapy for anti-PD-1-resistant metastatic lung cancer. This clone was observed a few times. Its antigen is currently unknown. The CDR3 runs 16 residues. Germline values: CDR1 LGHDT, CDR2 YNNKEL (reference sequence). Trimming pared 4 bases from V and 3 bases from J, leaving 13 bases between. Study-level results: Many TIL product clones were absent from baseline tumor, suggesting clonal contraction.

The sample's time point: pre-treatment sample, taken before nivolumab and TIL therapy. Tumor tissue came from excised metastases, mostly pleural nodules or supraclavicular lymph nodes. The immunoSEQ assay was v3. The table came from immunoSEQ multiplex PCR; TCRdb's copy has only in-frame clones and leaves some out. The repertoire holds approximately 97,000 clones, with just over 65% as singletons. The sample was tumor tissue, taken at baseline. The chain links TRBV3-1 (or the pseudogene TRBV3-2) to TRBJ1-6; tentative D call: TRBD1 (5 bases). This TCR was sampled from a person between 25 and 79 years old with non-small cell lung cancer. CDR3 region: CASSLRDSNYNSPLHF. In nucleotides, the CDR3 is TGTGCCAGCAGCCTACGCGACAGCAACTATAATTCACCCCTCCACTTT.